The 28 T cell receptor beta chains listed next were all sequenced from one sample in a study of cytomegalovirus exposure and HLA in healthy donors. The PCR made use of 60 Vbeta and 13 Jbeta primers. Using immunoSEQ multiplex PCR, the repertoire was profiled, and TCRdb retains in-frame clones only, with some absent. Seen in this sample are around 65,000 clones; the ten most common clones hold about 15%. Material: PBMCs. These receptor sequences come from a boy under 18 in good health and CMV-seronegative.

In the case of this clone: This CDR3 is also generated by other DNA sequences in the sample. The CDR3 region has the DNA TGTGCCAGCAGTTACTCGAAGGGGTCGAACTATGGCTACACCTTC. It translates to CASSYSKGSNYGYTF. The chain joins TRBV6-5 to TRBJ1-2; D perhaps matches TRBD1 (5 bases). CDR1 and CDR2 (germline): MNHEY, SVGAGI. This CDR3 has 15 amino acids. V was trimmed by 0 bases and J by 2 bases, leaving 10 bases between them.

The DNA for the CDR3 is TGCAGCGTTGAGGCGGGTATAGCCTACGAGCAGTACTTC. It is translated as CSVEAGIAYEQYF. The genes are TRBV29-1 and TRBJ2-7; D is perhaps TRBD2 (5 bases). Trimming removed 3 bases from V and 2 bases from J, with 11 bases in between. This CDR3 spans 13 amino acids. The germline gives CDR1 SQVTM, CDR2 ANQGSEA.

CDR3 protein: CASSLGQGAREKLFF. Written as DNA, the CDR3 is TGTGCCAGCAGCCTGGGACAGGGGGCTCGTGAAAAACTGTTTTTT. The V and J genes are TRBV7-2 and TRBJ1-4, with TRBD1 matching 12 bases. This CDR3 is built from 15 residues. CDR1 and CDR2 (germline): SGHTA, FQGNSA. The J segment lost 7 bases and the V segment lost 5 bases, leaving 5 bases of the junction unmatched.

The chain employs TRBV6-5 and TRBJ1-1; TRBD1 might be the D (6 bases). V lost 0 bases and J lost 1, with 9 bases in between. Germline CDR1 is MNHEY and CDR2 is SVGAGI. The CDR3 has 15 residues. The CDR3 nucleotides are TGTGCCAGCAGTTACTCCGGGACAACGAACACTGAAGCTTTCTTT. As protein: CASSYSGTTNTEAFF.

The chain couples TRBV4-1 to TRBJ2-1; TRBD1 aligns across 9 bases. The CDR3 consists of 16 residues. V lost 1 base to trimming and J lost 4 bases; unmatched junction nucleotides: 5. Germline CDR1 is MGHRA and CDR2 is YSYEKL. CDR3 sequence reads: CASSQASGTGYNEQFF. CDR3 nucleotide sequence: TGCGCCAGCAGCCAAGCGTCCGGGACAGGGTACAATGAGCAGTTCTTC.

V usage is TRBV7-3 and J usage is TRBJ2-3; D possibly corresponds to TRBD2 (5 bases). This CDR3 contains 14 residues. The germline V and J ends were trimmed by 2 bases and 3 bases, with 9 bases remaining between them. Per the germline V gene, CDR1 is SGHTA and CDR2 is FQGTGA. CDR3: CASSLGSRTDTQYF. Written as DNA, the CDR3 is TGTGCCAGCAGCTTAGGGAGCAGGACAGATACGCAGTATTTT. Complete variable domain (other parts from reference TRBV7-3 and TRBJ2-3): GAGVSQTPSNKVTEKGKYVELRCDPISGHTALYWYRQSLGQGPEFLIYFQGTGAADDSGLPNDRFFAVRPEGSVSTLKIQRTERGDSAVYLCASSLGSRTDTQYFGPGTRLTVL.

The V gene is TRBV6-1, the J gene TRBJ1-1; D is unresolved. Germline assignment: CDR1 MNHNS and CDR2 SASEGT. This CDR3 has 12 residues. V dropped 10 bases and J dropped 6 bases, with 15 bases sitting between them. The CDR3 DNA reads TGTGCCACTAACGGGGTTTACCCTGAAGCTTTCTTT. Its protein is CATNGVYPEAFF.

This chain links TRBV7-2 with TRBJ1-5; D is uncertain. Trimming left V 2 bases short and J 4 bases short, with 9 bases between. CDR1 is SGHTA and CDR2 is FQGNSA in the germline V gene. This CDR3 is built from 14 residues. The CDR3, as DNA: TGTGCCAGCAGCTTATTAGCGGGGAATCAGCCCCAGCATTTT. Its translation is CASSLLAGNQPQHF.

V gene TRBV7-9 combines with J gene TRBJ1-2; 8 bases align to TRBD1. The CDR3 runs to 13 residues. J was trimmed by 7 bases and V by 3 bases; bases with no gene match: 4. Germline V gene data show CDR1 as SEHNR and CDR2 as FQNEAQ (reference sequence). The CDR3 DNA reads TGTGCCAGCAGCTTCGGACAGGGCTCTGGCTACACCTTC. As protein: CASSFGQGSGYTF.

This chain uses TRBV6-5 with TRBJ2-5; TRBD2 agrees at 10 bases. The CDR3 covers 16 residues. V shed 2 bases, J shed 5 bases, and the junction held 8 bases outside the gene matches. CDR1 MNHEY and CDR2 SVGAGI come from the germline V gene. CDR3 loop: CASSYGERGGRETQYF. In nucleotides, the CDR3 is TGTGCCAGCAGTTACGGGGAGCGGGGGGGCCGGGAGACCCAGTACTTC.

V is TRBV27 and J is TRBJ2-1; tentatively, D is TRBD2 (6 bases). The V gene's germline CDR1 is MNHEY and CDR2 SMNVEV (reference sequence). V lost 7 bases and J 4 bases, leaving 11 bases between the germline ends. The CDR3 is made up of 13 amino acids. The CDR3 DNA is TGTGCCAGCACCGGAGGGAATTACAATGAGCAGTTCTTC. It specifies CASTGGNYNEQFF.

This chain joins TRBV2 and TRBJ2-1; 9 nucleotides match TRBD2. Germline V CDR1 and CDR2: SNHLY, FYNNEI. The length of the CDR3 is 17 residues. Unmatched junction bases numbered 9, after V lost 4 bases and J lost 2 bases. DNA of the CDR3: TGTGCCAGCAGTGTCTTAGCGGGAGTGGATACCTACAATGAGCAGTTCTTC. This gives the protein CASSVLAGVDTYNEQFF.

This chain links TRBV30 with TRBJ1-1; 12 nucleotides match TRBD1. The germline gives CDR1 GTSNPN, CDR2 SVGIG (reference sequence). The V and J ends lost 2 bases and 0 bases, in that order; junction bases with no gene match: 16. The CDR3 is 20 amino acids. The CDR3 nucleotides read TGTGCCTGGAGTTGGGACAGGGGGCGATGGGTGTCAAGGGTGAACACTGAAGCTTTCTTT. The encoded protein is CAWSWDRGRWVSRVNTEAFF.

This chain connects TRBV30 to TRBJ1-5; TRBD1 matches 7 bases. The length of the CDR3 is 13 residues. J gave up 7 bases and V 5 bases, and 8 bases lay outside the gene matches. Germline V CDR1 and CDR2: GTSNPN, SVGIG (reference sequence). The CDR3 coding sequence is TGTGCCTGGGGGGACAGCCTCGACCAGCCCCAGCATTTT. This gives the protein CAWGDSLDQPQHF.

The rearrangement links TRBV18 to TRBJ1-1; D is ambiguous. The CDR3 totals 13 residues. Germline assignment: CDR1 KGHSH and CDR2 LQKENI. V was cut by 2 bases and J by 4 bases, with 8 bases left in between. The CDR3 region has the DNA TGTGCCAGCTCACCAGCCGGGATCACTGAAGCTTTCTTT. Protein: CASSPAGITEAFF.

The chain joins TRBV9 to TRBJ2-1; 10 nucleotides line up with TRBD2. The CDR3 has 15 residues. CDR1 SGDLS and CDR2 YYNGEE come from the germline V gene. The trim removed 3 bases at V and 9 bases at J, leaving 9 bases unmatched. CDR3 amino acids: CASSGKGLAISEQFF. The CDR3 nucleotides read TGTGCCAGCAGCGGAAAGGGACTAGCGATAAGTGAGCAGTTCTTC.

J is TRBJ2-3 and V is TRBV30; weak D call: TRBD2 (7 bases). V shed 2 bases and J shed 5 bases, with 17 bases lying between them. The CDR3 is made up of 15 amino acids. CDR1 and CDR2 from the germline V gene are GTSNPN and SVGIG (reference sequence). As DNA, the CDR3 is TGTGCCTGGAGTTCACCGGGGGGCCGGGAAGATACGCAGTATTTT. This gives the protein CAWSSPGGREDTQYF.

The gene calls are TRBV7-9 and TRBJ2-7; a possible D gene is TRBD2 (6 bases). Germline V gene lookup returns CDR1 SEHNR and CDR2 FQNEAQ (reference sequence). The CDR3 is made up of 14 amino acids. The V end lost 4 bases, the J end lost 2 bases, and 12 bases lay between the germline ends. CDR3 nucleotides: TGTGCCAGCAGCTCCCCAGGGACTCCCTACGAGCAGTACTTC. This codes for CASSSPGTPYEQYF.

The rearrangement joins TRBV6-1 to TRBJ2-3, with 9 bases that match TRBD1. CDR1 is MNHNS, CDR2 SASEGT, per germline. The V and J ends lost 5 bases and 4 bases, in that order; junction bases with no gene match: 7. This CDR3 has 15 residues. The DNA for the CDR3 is TGTGCCAGCAGTATGACAGGGGGGTCCGCAGATACGCAGTATTTT. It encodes CASSMTGGSADTQYF.

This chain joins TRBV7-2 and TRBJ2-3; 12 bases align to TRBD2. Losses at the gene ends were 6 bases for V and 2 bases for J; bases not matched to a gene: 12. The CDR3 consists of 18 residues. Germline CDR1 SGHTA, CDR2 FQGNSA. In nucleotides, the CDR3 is TGTGCCAGCAGTCGACGCGTGACTAGCGGGGGCCCCACAGATACGCAGTATTTT. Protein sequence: CASSRRVTSGGPTDTQYF.

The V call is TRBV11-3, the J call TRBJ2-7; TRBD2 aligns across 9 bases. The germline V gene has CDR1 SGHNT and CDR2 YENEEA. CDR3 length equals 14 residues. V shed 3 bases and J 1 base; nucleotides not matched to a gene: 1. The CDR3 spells CASSFSGGSYEQYF. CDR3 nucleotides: TGTGCCAGCAGCTTTAGCGGGGGTTCCTACGAGCAGTACTTC.

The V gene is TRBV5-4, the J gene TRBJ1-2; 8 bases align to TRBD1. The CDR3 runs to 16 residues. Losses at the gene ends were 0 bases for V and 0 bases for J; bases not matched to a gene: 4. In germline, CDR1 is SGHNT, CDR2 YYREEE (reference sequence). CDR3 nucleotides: TGTGCCAGCAGCTTGGGTACAGGGGGGGCTAACTATGGCTACACCTTC. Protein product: CASSLGTGGANYGYTF.

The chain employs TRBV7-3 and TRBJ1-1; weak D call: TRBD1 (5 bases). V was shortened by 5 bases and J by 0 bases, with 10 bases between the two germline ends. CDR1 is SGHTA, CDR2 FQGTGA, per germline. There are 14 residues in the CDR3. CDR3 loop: CASSPGGMNTEAFF. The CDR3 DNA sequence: TGTGCCAGCAGCCCGGGGGGGATGAACACTGAAGCTTTCTTT.

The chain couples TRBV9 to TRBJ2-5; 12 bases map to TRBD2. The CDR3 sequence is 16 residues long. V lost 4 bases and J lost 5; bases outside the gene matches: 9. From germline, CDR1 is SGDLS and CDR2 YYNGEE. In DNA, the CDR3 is TGTGCCAGCAGCCCCGGTAGGACTAGCGGGATGGAGACCCAGTACTTC. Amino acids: CASSPGRTSGMETQYF.

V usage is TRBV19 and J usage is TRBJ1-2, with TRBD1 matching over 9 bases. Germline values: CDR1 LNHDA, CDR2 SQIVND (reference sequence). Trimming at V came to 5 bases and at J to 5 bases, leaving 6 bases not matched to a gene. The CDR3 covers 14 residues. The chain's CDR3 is CASSATGTGYGYTF. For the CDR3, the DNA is TGTGCCAGTAGTGCAACCGGGACAGGGTATGGCTACACCTTC.

The CDR3 DNA reads TGTGCCAGCTCACCGGGCCCGATTCTTAACACCGGGGAGCTGTTTTTT. Its translation: CASSPGPILNTGELFF. The chain couples TRBV18 to TRBJ2-2; D unclear. From germline, CDR1 is KGHSH and CDR2 LQKENI. The CDR3 spans 16 residues. V was trimmed by 3 bases and J by 2 bases, leaving 13 bases between them.

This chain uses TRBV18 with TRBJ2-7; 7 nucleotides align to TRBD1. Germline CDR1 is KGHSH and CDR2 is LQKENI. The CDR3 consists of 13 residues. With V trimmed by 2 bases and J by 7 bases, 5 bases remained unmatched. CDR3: CASSPTGAGEQYF. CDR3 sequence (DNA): TGTGCCAGCTCACCAACAGGGGCAGGAGAGCAGTACTTC.

The CDR3 DNA sequence: TGTGCCAGCAGTTACACGAAAGCAGGGCAGGGAAACACCATATATTTT. This sequence encodes CASSYTKAGQGNTIYF. The rearrangement links TRBV6-6 to TRBJ1-3, with a possible D match to TRBD1 (5 bases). Trimming pared 2 bases from V and 4 bases from J, leaving 15 bases between. The CDR3 covers 16 residues. Germline V gene sequence: CDR1 MNHNY, CDR2 SVGAGI (reference sequence).